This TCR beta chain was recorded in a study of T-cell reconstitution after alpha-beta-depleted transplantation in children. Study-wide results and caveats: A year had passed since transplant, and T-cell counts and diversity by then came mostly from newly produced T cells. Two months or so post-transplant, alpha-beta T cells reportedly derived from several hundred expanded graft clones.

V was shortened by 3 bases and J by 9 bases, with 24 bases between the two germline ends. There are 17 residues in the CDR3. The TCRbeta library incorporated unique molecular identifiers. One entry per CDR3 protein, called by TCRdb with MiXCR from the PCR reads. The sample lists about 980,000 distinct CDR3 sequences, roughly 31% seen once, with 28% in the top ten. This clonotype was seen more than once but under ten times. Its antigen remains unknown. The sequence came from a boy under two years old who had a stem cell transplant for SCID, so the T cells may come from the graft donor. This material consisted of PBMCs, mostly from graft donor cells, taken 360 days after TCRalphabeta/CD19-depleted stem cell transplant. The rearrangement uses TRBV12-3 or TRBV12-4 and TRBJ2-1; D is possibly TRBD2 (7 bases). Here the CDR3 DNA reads TGTGCCAGCAGTTTGCCCTTCCTCGAGGGGGGGAGGGCTGAGCAGTTCTTC. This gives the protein CASSLPFLEGGRAEQFF.